The 12 T cell receptor beta chains below were found in one sample sequenced in a study of identical twins. TCRdb re-analysed the 5' RACE reads in MiXCR, keeping a single row per CDR3 protein. The table has hundreds of thousands of distinct CDR3 sequences, over 12% seen once. Specimen: memory (CD45RO+) T cells sorted from blood. Receptors originate from a woman aged 18-29 years in good health.

The gene calls are TRBV6-2 or TRBV6-3 and TRBJ1-1; D unresolved. V was trimmed by 6 bases and J by 2 bases, leaving 7 bases between them. Germline V CDR1 and CDR2: MNHEY, SVGEGT. The CDR3 totals 12 residues. CDR3 coding DNA: TGTGCCAGCAGCTTCGACAACACTGAAGCTTTCTTT. It encodes CASSFDNTEAFF.

The gene calls are TRBV4-1 and TRBJ2-7; TRBD2 aligns across 12 bases. Germline values: CDR1 MGHRA, CDR2 YSYEKL. The junction had 10 bases not matched to a gene; V was cut back by 1 base and J by 3 bases. This CDR3 is built from 18 residues. The CDR3 DNA reads TGCGCCAGCAGCCAAGTCACTAGCGGGAGGACAAACTTCTACGAGCAGTACTTC. Translation: CASSQVTSGRTNFYEQYF.

The V call is TRBV9, the J call TRBJ2-3, with D perhaps matching TRBD1 or TRBD2 (5 bases each). The CDR3 spans 15 residues. The germline V gene encodes CDR1 SGDLS and CDR2 YYNGEE. Between the trimmed V and J ends, which lost 6 bases and 6 bases, there was a span of 20 bases. The CDR3, as DNA: TGTGCCAGCAATCCGAGGGGTGGCATTGCGGATACGCAGTATTTT. It is translated as CASNPRGGIADTQYF.

The gene calls are TRBV10-3 and TRBJ1-2; possible D gene TRBD1, 5 bases. The CDR3 has 12 amino acids. CDR1 is ENHRY and CDR2 is SYGVKD in the germline V gene. The V and J ends lost 7 bases and 2 bases respectively, with 8 bases between them. DNA for the CDR3: TGTGCCATCATGCGGGACAACTATGGCTACACCTTC. It specifies CAIMRDNYGYTF.

This sequence joins TRBV20-1 and TRBJ2-7; D might be TRBD2 (5 bases). The V and J ends lost 3 bases and 6 bases respectively, with 18 bases between them. Germline lookup yields CDR1 DFQATT and CDR2 SNEGSKA (reference sequence). This CDR3 has 14 residues. Here the CDR3 reads CSASKARGSSEQYF. CDR3 sequence (DNA): TGCAGTGCTAGTAAGGCCCGGGGAAGTTCCGAGCAGTACTTC.

This clonotype was observed a handful of times. The gene calls are TRBV5-1 and TRBJ2-7, with 13 bases matching TRBD2. The CDR3 is made up of 17 amino acids. Germline values: CDR1 SGHRS, CDR2 YFSETQ. V lost 6 bases to trimming and J lost 2 bases; unmatched junction nucleotides: 11. The CDR3 region is CASTLAWGLAGTYEQYF. DNA of the CDR3: TGCGCCAGCACCCTGGCGTGGGGACTAGCGGGGACCTACGAGCAGTACTTC.

This clonotype was picked up many times. V and J are TRBV7-2 and TRBJ2-1; 7 bases are shared with TRBD2. The CDR3 consists of 13 residues. CDR1 is SGHTA, CDR2 FQGNSA, per germline. J gave up 10 bases and V 1 base, and 4 bases lay outside the gene matches. This CDR3 reads CASSLGREREQFF. The CDR3 DNA follows: TGTGCCAGCAGCTTAGGGCGGGAGAGGGAGCAGTTCTTC.

This clonotype was picked up a small number of times. This chain joins TRBV12-3 or TRBV12-4 and TRBJ1-6; D is perhaps TRBD1 (5 bases). V shed 0 bases and J shed 7 bases, with 10 bases lying between them. The CDR3 totals 15 residues. CDR3 sequence reads: CASSLARGGNSPLHF. The CDR3 DNA is TGTGCCAGCAGTTTAGCGCGGGGGGGGAATTCACCCCTCCACTTT.

This rearrangement joins TRBV5-1 to TRBJ2-1, with no clear D. Between the trimmed V and J ends, which lost 1 base and 5 bases, there was a span of 10 bases. The CDR3 is made up of 14 amino acids. Per germline, CDR1 SGHRS and CDR2 YFSETQ. CDR3 protein: CASSLLPSNNEQFF. Here the CDR3 DNA reads TGCGCCAGCAGCTTGCTACCCAGTAACAATGAGCAGTTCTTC.

This clonotype showed up just a few times. This chain connects TRBV7-2 to TRBJ1-4, with 7 bases identical to TRBD1. CDR3 length: 16 amino acids. Germline V gene data show CDR1 as SGHTA and CDR2 as FQGNSA. Losses at the gene ends were 4 bases for V and 5 bases for J; bases not matched to a gene: 10. CDR3: CASSSRSTGPNEKLFF. CDR3 coding DNA: TGTGCCAGCAGCTCACGCTCGACAGGGCCGAATGAAAAACTGTTTTTT.

This rearrangement joins TRBV6-1 to TRBJ2-3; 14 nucleotides align to TRBD2. This CDR3 region has 19 residues. The germline CDR1 and CDR2 sequences are MNHNS and SASEGT. The trim removed 10 bases at V and 3 bases at J, leaving 18 bases unmatched. In DNA form, the CDR3 reads TGTGCCACCCGTGAAGCCGGGACTAGCGGGAGAAGTAGAACAGATACGCAGTATTTT. Its translation is CATREAGTSGRSRTDTQYF.

This clonotype was detected only a few times. The V call is TRBV15, the J call TRBJ1-1; possible D gene TRBD1, 6 bases. Trimming cost V 4 bases and J 3 bases, with 12 bases left between them. The CDR3 is 14 amino acids. Germline lookup yields CDR1 LNHNV and CDR2 YYDKDF (reference sequence). CDR3: CATSIQGGYTEAFF. As DNA, the CDR3 is TGTGCCACCAGCATACAGGGCGGGTACACTGAAGCTTTCTTT.